What follows describes a single T cell receptor (beta chain). The sample originates from a study of T cells in Graves' hyperthyroidism and ophthalmopathy. Using RNA transcripts as the source, TCR beta CDR3 regions were amplified. The HTBI primer set was used in a first-round RT-PCR of the TCR CDR3. MiXCR was run by TCRdb on the multiplex PCR reads, yielding one entry per CDR3 protein. Of around 300,000 distinct CDR3 sequences listed, 25% to 30% are singletons. Patients aged 18 to 65 had newly diagnosed hyperthyroidism that had lasted under 2 months. Uncontrolled infections, other autoimmune diseases, pregnancy or lactation led to exclusion of patients. Diagnosis relied on clinical symptoms, serum thyroxine and TRAb, thyroid ultrasound and orbital computed tomography. The PBMCs had their origin in roughly 9.4 ml of fresh peripheral blood. V lost 1 base and J 3 bases, leaving 9 bases between the germline ends. The CDR3 contains 14 residues.

Source material: blood. This receptor was taken from a man between 35 and 55 years old with Graves' hyperthyroidism that later progressed to Graves' ophthalmopathy. This rearrangement joins TRBV12-3 or TRBV12-4 to TRBJ2-5, with a tentative D call TRBD1 (6 bases). This CDR3 reads CASSLGTEEETQYF. The CDR3, as DNA: TGTGCCAGCAGTTTAGGGACAGAAGAAGAGACCCAGTACTTC.